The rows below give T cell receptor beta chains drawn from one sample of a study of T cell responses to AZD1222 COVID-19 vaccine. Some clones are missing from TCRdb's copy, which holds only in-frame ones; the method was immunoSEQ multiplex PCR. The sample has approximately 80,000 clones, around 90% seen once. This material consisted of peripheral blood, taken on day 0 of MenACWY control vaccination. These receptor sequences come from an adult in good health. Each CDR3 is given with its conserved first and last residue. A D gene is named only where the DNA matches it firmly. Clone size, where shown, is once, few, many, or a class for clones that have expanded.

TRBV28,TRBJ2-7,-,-,CASSSYGGRGSYEQYF,TGTGCCAGCAGTTCTTACGGCGGCAGGGGTTCCTACGAGCAGTACTTC
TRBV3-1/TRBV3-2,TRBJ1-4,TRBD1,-,CASSQERDRPNEKLFF,TGTGCCAGCAGCCAAGAACGGGACAGGCCTAATGAAAAACTGTTTTTT
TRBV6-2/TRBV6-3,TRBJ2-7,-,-,CASSSPTERRGSSYEQYF,TGTGCCAGCAGTTCTCCAACCGAGCGCCGGGGCTCTTCGTACGAGCAGTACTTC
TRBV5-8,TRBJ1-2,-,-,CASSLGWEGGYTF,TGTGCCAGCAGCCTTGGATGGGAGGGCGGCTACACCTTC
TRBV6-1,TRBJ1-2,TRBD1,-,CASSEAGQQGSYGYTF,TGTGCCAGCAGTGAAGCGGGGCAACAGGGGTCCTATGGCTACACCTTC
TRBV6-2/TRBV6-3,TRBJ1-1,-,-,CASSKQGRGMNTEAFF,TGTGCCAGCAGTAAACAGGGTCGAGGGATGAACACTGAAGCTTTCTTT
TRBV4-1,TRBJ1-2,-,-,CASSQGVDRNYGYTF,TGCGCCAGCAGCCAAGGGGTAGACAGGAACTATGGCTACACCTTC
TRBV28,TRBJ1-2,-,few,CASTLPGGGNYGYTF,TGTGCCAGCACCTTACCGGGGGGGGGCAACTATGGCTACACCTTC
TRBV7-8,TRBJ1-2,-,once,CASSLVPSRAYGYTF,TGTGCCAGCAGCTTAGTCCCGTCCAGGGCCTATGGCTACACCTTC
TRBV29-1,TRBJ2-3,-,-,CSVSRGATDTQYF,TGCAGCGTTTCCAGGGGGGCCACAGATACGCAGTATTTT
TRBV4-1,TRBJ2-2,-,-,CASSHEAGTNTGELFF,TGCGCCAGCAGCCATGAGGCAGGGACGAACACCGGGGAGCTGTTTTTT
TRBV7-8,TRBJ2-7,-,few,CASSLRQDTYEQYF,TGTGCCAGCAGCCTAAGACAGGATACCTACGAGCAGTACTTC
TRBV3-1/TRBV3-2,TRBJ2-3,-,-,CASSRGRTDRLTDTQYF,TGTGCCAGCAGCCGTGGAAGGACCGATAGACTCACAGATACGCAGTATTTT
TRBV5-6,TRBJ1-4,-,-,CASSAGGRRNNEKLFF,TGTGCCAGCAGCGCGGGCGGACGGAGAAATAATGAAAAACTGTTTTTT
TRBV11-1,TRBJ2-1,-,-,CASSQGATGKKREQFF,TGTGCCAGCAGCCAAGGGGCTACCGGAAAGAAGCGCGAGCAGTTCTTC